This T cell receptor beta chain was captured in a study of T cell responses to AZD1222 COVID-19 vaccine. Findings of the study overall: Reportedly, nearly half of unique spike TCRs recognized epitopes outside B.1.351/B.1.1.7 mutations. Donors were chiefly white British, with a greater number of females, and clonal diversity was perhaps underestimated.

V lost 4 bases to trimming and J lost 4 bases, with 11 bases between them. Germline-derived CDR1 and CDR2 are MNHEY and SVGEGT. The CDR3 contains 13 residues. The table came from immunoSEQ multiplex PCR; TCRdb's copy has only in-frame clones and leaves some out. The sample holds 80,000 to 100,000 clones; around 94% are singletons and the top ten take about 13%. Worth noting for this clone: The antigen remains unidentified.

The receptor's source is an adult in good health. This specimen consisted of peripheral blood, obtained on day 0 of AZD1222 vaccination. The rearrangement links TRBV6-2 or TRBV6-3 to TRBJ2-7; perhaps TRBD2 as D (5 bases). CDR3 loop: CASSFSGPYEQYF. CDR3 DNA sequence: TGTGCCAGCAGTTTCAGCGGACCATACGAGCAGTACTTC.